The T cell receptor (beta chain) described here comes from a study of CD8 T cells in Susac syndrome. V lost 10 bases to trimming and J lost 10 bases, with 16 bases between them. The CDR3 has 11 amino acids. With random hexamers, reverse transcription was performed on roughly 0.45 to 1 ug of RNA. From the immunoSEQ multiplex PCR reads, TCRdb called clonotypes with MiXCR, one entry per CDR3 protein. The sample includes 200,000 to 250,000 distinct CDR3 sequences, around nine tenths of them seen just once. TEMRA cells were FACS-enriched, while CD8+ and CD4+ T cells were negatively isolated. The clonotype comes from a human donor with multiple sclerosis. The sequencing input was CD8+ T cells from PBMCs. The V call is TRBV12-3 or TRBV12-4, the J call TRBJ1-2; D gene unclear. Here the CDR3 DNA reads TGTGCCACTCCACGGGGTACCACCTACACCTTC. This translates into CATPRGTTYTF.